The 24 T cell receptor beta chains listed next were all sequenced from one sample in a study of blood T cells in healthy people across ages (dated by TCRdb to 2013 to 2016). Libraries were built with 5' RACE. TCRdb records Illumina HiSeq 2500 as the sequencer. A second PCR of roughly 7 to 11 cycles was performed with a sample-barcoded 5' primer and a J-beta primer mix. TCRdb reran the public reads through fastp at Q25 and MiXCR, keeping productive beta chains. CDR3 protein sequences are deduplicated, and each keeps its most common genes and DNA. Counted in this sample were roughly 1,000,000 distinct CDR3 sequences; approximately 26% of them appeared once. About 0.72% of the sample is taken by the ten largest. The same specimen was also included in a second study, on T cells of mothers and their children.

Sequences were obtained from blood. Source of these receptors: a girl aged 2 to 9 in good health.

This chain joins TRBV20-1 and TRBJ1-4; perhaps TRBD1 as D (6 bases). This CDR3 has 13 residues. Trimming pared 6 bases from V and 5 bases from J, leaving 13 bases between. From germline, CDR1 is DFQATT and CDR2 SNEGSKA (reference sequence). The CDR3 bases are TGCAGTGCCCTGGACAGTAGAAATGAAAAACTGTTTTTT. Translating gives CSALDSRNEKLFF.

This clonotype was observed a handful of times. This chain links TRBV7-9 with TRBJ1-1; D gene ambiguous. The CDR3 is made up of 11 amino acids. Trimming removed 10 bases from V and 6 bases from J, with 12 bases in between. Per germline, CDR1 SEHNR and CDR2 FQNEAQ (reference sequence). CDR3 bases: TGTGCCACTCAGGATTCCCCTGAAGCTTTCTTT. Translated: CATQDSPEAFF.

The genes are TRBV3-1 and TRBJ1-5, with 8 bases matching TRBD1. Germline values: CDR1 LGHDT, CDR2 YNNKEL (reference sequence). The CDR3 runs 14 residues. The ends lost 5 bases at V and 5 bases at J; junction bases unmatched: 5. In DNA form, the CDR3 reads TGTGCCAGCAGCTTCAGGGGGCTGTATCAGCCCCAGCATTTT. This translates into CASSFRGLYQPQHF.

The V gene is TRBV27, the J gene TRBJ2-5; 11 nucleotides agree with TRBD1. The DNA end lines up better with TRBJ2-7; the J call may be wrong. The CDR3 is made up of 16 amino acids. Germline-derived CDR1 and CDR2 are MNHEY and SMNVEV (reference sequence). This CDR3 is CASSGTGGSGHREQYF. CDR3 nucleotides: TGTGCCAGCAGTGGGACAGGGGGGAGTGGGCATCGCGAGCAGTACTTC.

This clonotype showed up many times. The gene calls are TRBV3-1 and TRBJ1-2, with TRBD1 matching over 7 bases. This CDR3 is 13 amino acids long. The germline V gene encodes CDR1 LGHDT and CDR2 YNNKEL (reference sequence). V was clipped by 8 bases and J by 3 bases; unmatched bases: 6. The CDR3 DNA is TGTGCCAGCGGCGACAGGGCTGACTATGGCTACACCTTC. This encodes CASGDRADYGYTF.

The chain carries TRBV27 and TRBJ2-5; possible D gene TRBD2, 5 bases. Gene TRBJ2-7 matches the end of the DNA better, so the J call may be wrong. Germline-derived CDR1 and CDR2 are MNHEY and SMNVEV (reference sequence). There are 12 residues in the CDR3. The CDR3 sequence is CASSPEGNEQYF. The CDR3 nucleotides read TGTGCCAGCAGCCCCGAGGGAAACGAGCAGTACTTC.

This clonotype has only one observation. CDR3 residues: CASSYSRYANYGYTF. The CDR3 region has the DNA TGTGCCAGCAGTTACTCGCGGTATGCTAACTATGGCTACACCTTC. The J gene is TRBJ1-2, the V gene TRBV6-2 or TRBV6-3; no reliable D call. This CDR3 is 15 amino acids long. From germline, CDR1 is MNHEY and CDR2 SVGEGT. V lost 0 bases and J lost 0, with 8 bases in between.

The V and J genes are TRBV6-5 and TRBJ1-2; D is perhaps TRBD1 (5 bases). Trimming left V 10 bases short and J 7 bases short, with 16 bases between. This CDR3 contains 12 residues. Germline CDR1 MNHEY, CDR2 SVGAGI. The CDR3 loop reads CATSFAQGGYTF. The CDR3, as DNA: TGTGCCACCTCCTTTGCGCAGGGTGGCTACACCTTC.

The chain uses TRBV2 and TRBJ2-1, with TRBD2 identical over 11 bases. The CDR3 runs to 16 residues. Germline values: CDR1 SNHLY, CDR2 FYNNEI. V gave up 3 bases and J gave up 4 bases; unmatched junction bases: 5. This CDR3 reads CASSDRRTSGYNEQFF. The DNA for the CDR3 is TGTGCCAGCAGTGACCGTAGGACTAGCGGGTACAATGAGCAGTTCTTC.

As regards this clonotype: It may be a read error: a sequence one base away is much more abundant. V gene TRBV7-6 combines with J gene TRBJ1-4; 10 positions agree with TRBD1. The CDR3 loop spans 14 amino acids. The ends lost 5 bases at V and 8 bases at J; junction bases unmatched: 5. Germline assignment: CDR1 SGHVS and CDR2 FNYEAQ. CDR3 region: CASSPGTGEEKLFF. The CDR3 region has the DNA TGTGCCAGCAGCCCCGGGACAGGGGAAGAAAAACTGTTTTTT.

V usage is TRBV5-6 and J usage is TRBJ2-3; weak D call: TRBD1 (6 bases). Germline V gene sequence: CDR1 SGHDT, CDR2 YYEEEE. V was cut by 3 bases and J by 3 bases, with 14 bases left in between. The CDR3 sequence is 15 residues long. CDR3 sequence (DNA): TGTGCCAGCAGCTCAACAGGGAGACAAACAGATACGCAGTATTTT. This codes for CASSSTGRQTDTQYF.

The rearrangement joins TRBV20-1 to TRBJ2-1; 8 bases are a match to TRBD1. The J call is doubtful: the DNA matches TRBJ2-5 better. CDR1 DFQATT and CDR2 SNEGSKA come from the germline V gene (reference sequence). The length of the CDR3 is 15 residues. The CDR3 nucleotides are TGCAGTGCTAGAGACACGGACAGGGCTCTGGAGACCCAGTACTTC. It specifies CSARDTDRALETQYF.

The rearrangement joins TRBV5-1 to TRBJ1-4; maybe TRBD1 (6 bases). Trimming took off 4 bases at V and 7 bases at J, with 20 bases between the two ends. The CDR3 is made up of 16 amino acids. Germline loops: CDR1 SGHRS, CDR2 YFSETQ. The CDR3 DNA reads TGCGCCAGCAGCAGTACCACAGGGACTAGGGCTGAAAAACTGTTTTTT. It specifies CASSSTTGTRAEKLFF.

This clonotype has ten or more counts. V and J are TRBV5-1 and TRBJ1-1; no clear D gene. The CDR3 is 15 residues long. Looked up from germline, CDR1 is SGHRS and CDR2 is YFSETQ. Trimming left V 0 bases short and J 0 bases short, with 9 bases between. This chain's CDR3 is CASSLVAGMNTEAFF. For the CDR3, the DNA is TGCGCCAGCAGCTTGGTAGCGGGCATGAACACTGAAGCTTTCTTT.

This chain links TRBV7-3 with TRBJ2-6; D is perhaps TRBD1 (5 bases). The CDR3 spans 17 residues. Germline CDR1 and CDR2: SGHTA and FQGTGA. The V gene lost 1 base and the J gene lost 2 bases, with 12 bases spanning the gap. The CDR3 reads CASSLKGARPGANVLTF. CDR3 DNA: TGTGCCAGCAGCTTAAAAGGGGCTCGTCCTGGGGCCAACGTCCTGACTTTC.

CDR3 sequence reads: CSVEDFPGRESNGYTF. CDR3 nucleotide sequence: TGCAGCGTTGAAGACTTCCCGGGTAGGGAATCAAATGGCTACACCTTC. This sequence joins TRBV29-1 and TRBJ1-2; D is undetermined. The germline V and J ends were trimmed by 0 bases and 6 bases, with 20 bases remaining between them. From germline, CDR1 is SQVTM and CDR2 ANQGSEA. This CDR3 has 16 amino acids.

This clonotype has just a few counts. V usage is TRBV29-1 and J usage is TRBJ2-5; D call uncertain. Germline lookup yields CDR1 SQVTM and CDR2 ANQGSEA. The CDR3 loop spans 13 amino acids. V gave up 3 bases and J gave up 5 bases, with 13 bases separating them. CDR3 amino acids: CSVEAEEAETQYF. CDR3 nucleotides: TGCAGCGTTGAGGCCGAGGAAGCCGAGACCCAGTACTTC.

This clonotype has ten or more counts. V usage is TRBV29-1 and J usage is TRBJ2-5; D is unclear. The J call could be wrong; TRBJ2-7 is a better fit for the DNA end. The CDR3 is 14 amino acids. In germline, CDR1 is SQVTM, CDR2 ANQGSEA. The CDR3 is CSVEDGVSLYEQYF. DNA for the CDR3: TGCAGCGTTGAAGACGGTGTCAGCCTCTACGAGCAGTACTTC.

The chain employs TRBV11-2 and TRBJ2-7; no reliable D call. Germline loops: CDR1 SGHAT, CDR2 FQNNGV. This CDR3 is built from 14 residues. With 2 bases removed from V and 0 bases from J, the gap between germline ends came to 8 bases. The CDR3 protein is CASSLYGRSYEQYF. The CDR3 region has the DNA TGTGCCAGCAGCTTATACGGACGCTCCTACGAGCAGTACTTC.

This clonotype has just a few counts. The V and J genes are TRBV20-1 and TRBJ2-7; 7 bases map to TRBD1. The V gene's germline CDR1 is DFQATT and CDR2 SNEGSKA (reference sequence). V shed 2 bases and J 1 base; nucleotides not matched to a gene: 2. The CDR3 is 13 amino acids. In DNA, the CDR3 is TGCAGTGCTAGATGGGACAGTTCCTACGAGCAGTACTTC. Protein sequence: CSARWDSSYEQYF.

The chain recombines TRBV4-2 with TRBJ2-2; 7 bases match TRBD1. The CDR3 spans 16 residues. The V and J ends lost 0 bases and 3 bases, in that order; junction bases with no gene match: 4. In germline, CDR1 is LGHNA, CDR2 YNFKEQ. CDR3 in amino acids: CASSQEGTAYTGELFF. The CDR3 nucleotides are TGTGCCAGCAGCCAAGAAGGGACAGCTTACACCGGGGAGCTGTTTTTT.

J is TRBJ2-4 and V is TRBV3-1; D gene ambiguous. From germline, CDR1 is LGHDT and CDR2 YNNKEL (reference sequence). The V end lost 0 bases, the J end lost 0 bases, and 3 bases lay between the germline ends. This CDR3 has 14 residues. The CDR3 DNA reads TGTGCCAGCAGCCAAGATGCAGCCAAAAACATTCAGTACTTC. It is translated as CASSQDAAKNIQYF.

The rearrangement links TRBV21-1 to TRBJ1-2. TRBV21-1 is annotated as a pseudogene. CDR3 length: 14 amino acids. CDR3 in DNA: TGTGCCAGCAGCTGCTCAGGGTCCTGCGATGGCTACACCTTC. Amino acid sequence: CASSCSGSCDGYTF.

As regards this clonotype: Germline and junction disagree at one end, which may indicate a read error. This chain connects TRBV7-9 to TRBJ1-3; 7 positions agree with TRBD1. The CDR3 has 16 residues. CDR1 is SEHNR and CDR2 is FQNEAQ in the germline V gene (reference sequence). CDR3 loop: CASSPMGQFSGDTIYF. DNA for the CDR3: TGTGCCAGCAGCCCGATGGGACAGTTCTCTGGAGACACCATATATTTT.